This T cell receptor beta chain stems from a study of cytomegalovirus exposure and HLA in healthy donors. Looking at the study overall: Earlier results showed roughly 120 million unique TCR beta sequences derived from 150 million to 200 million T cells. Findings and limits, study-wide: Other equally common chains were less clonally expanded than HLA-associated TCR beta chains, a later analysis showed. The study put 150 to 200 TCR beta chains on its list as cytomegalovirus-associated.

The PCR ran on 60 Vbeta and 13 Jbeta primers. TCRdb's table, derived via immunoSEQ multiplex PCR, lists solely in-frame clones and lacks some. The profile shows more than 200,000 clones, 60% to 80% of them singletons. This clone was seen a handful of times. Antigen: not known. The material sequenced was PBMCs. The TCR comes from a male donor in good health and CMV-seronegative.

This chain's CDR3 is CASSRETSGGELAKNIQYF. CDR3 nucleotides: TGCGCCAGCAGCCGGGAAACTAGCGGGGGAGAACTAGCCAAAAACATTCAGTACTTC. The chain has TRBV4-1 and TRBJ2-4; 11 nucleotides align to TRBD2. The CDR3 is 19 residues long. The J segment lost 0 bases and the V segment lost 4 bases, leaving 11 bases of the junction unmatched. Per germline, CDR1 MGHRA and CDR2 YSYEKL.